This TCR beta chain comes out of a study of cytomegalovirus exposure and HLA in healthy donors. Points from the study as a whole: Cytomegalovirus-associated status was assigned to 150 to 200 TCR beta chains.

This clone was seen only once. The target antigen is unknown. Other DNA sequences in the same sample also yield this CDR3. The PCR ran on 60 Vbeta and 13 Jbeta primers. Using immunoSEQ multiplex PCR, the repertoire was profiled, and TCRdb retains in-frame clones only, with some absent. The table has around 140,000 clones, approximately 87% seen once. CDR3 length equals 11 residues. CDR1 is DFQATT, CDR2 SNEGSKA, per germline (reference sequence). J gave up 6 bases and V 5 bases, and 4 bases lay outside the gene matches. The V call is TRBV20-1, the J call TRBJ2-7, with TRBD1 matching 7 bases. This sequence originates from a man between 35 and 55 years old in good health and CMV-seronegative. The sequencing sample was made of PBMCs. CDR3 DNA: TGCAGTGCTCGAGGGGGCGGCGAGCAGTACTTC. Translating it yields CSARGGGEQYF.